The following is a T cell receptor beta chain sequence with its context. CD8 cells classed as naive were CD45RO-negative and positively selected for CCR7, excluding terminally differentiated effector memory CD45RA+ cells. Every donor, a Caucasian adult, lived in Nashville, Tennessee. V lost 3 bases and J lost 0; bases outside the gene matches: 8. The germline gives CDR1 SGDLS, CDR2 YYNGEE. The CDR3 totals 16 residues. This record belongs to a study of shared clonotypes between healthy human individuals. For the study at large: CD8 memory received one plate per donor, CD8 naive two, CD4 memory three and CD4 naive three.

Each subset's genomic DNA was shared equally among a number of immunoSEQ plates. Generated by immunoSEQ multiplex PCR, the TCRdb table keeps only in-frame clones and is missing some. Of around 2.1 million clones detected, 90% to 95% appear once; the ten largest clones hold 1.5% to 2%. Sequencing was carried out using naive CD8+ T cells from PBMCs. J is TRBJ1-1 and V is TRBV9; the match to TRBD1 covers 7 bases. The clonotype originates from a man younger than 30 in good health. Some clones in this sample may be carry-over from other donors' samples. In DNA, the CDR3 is TGTGCCAGCAGCGCCGAGCCAGGACAGGTGAACACTGAAGCTTTCTTT. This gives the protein CASSAEPGQVNTEAFF.